A selection of T cell receptor beta chains follows, all from one sample in a study of blood T cell repertoires in COVID-19. The data were produced by immunoSEQ multiplex PCR, yet TCRdb's version contains in-frame clones alone and is incomplete. The profile shows 250,000 to 350,000 clones, approximately 90% of them singletons. Sequenced sample: PBMCs or T cells enriched from blood (not recorded which). These receptors were taken from a young woman who had recovered from COVID-19. The CDR3 runs from the conserved cysteine through the conserved F or W. The order of the fields is clone size, J gene, V gene, D gene, CDR3 DNA, CDR3 protein. D genes are given only for firm matches. Size is stated for part of the rows, as once, few or many counts, or as a class when the clone is expanded.

>-|TRBJ2-5|TRBV29-1|-
TGCAGCGTTGAAGATCGCGGGGTCGGGAAGACCCAGTACTTC
CSVEDRGVGKTQYF
>-|TRBJ1-5|TRBV28|-
TGTGCCAGCAGTTTGTTCATGAGGGAAGGGGGAGATCAGCCCCAGCATTTT
CASSLFMREGGDQPQHF
>-|TRBJ2-5|TRBV11-2|-
TGTGCCAGCAGCTTACCCGCGGGGGCAGAGACCCAGTACTTC
CASSLPAGAETQYF
>-|TRBJ1-1|TRBV12-3/TRBV12-4|-
TGTGCCAGCAGTTATAGCCGGGCTGAAGCTTTCTTT
CASSYSRAEAFF
>-|TRBJ2-3|TRBV4-1|TRBD2
TGCGCCAGCAGCCACCCCACTAGCGGGGGAGGAGATACGCAGTATTTT
CASSHPTSGGGDTQYF
>-|TRBJ1-2|TRBV12-3/TRBV12-4|-
TGTGCCAGCAGTTTGGACAGCTGGTATGGCTACACCTTC
CASSLDSWYGYTF
>-|TRBJ1-1|TRBV28|-
TGTGCCATCCAAACCCCCGGGGTGGTGAACACTGAAGCTTTCTTT
CAIQTPGVVNTEAFF
>-|TRBJ2-2|TRBV27|TRBD1
TGTGCCAGCAGTTTTCGACAGGGCGCGAACACCGGGGAGCTGTTTTTT
CASSFRQGANTGELFF
>-|TRBJ1-5|TRBV19|TRBD1
TGTGCCAGTAGTAGACAGGGTTTTCAGCCCCAGCATTTT
CASSRQGFQPQHF
>-|TRBJ1-1|TRBV20-1|-
TGCAGTGCTAGCAGTGGTAAAGCTTTCTTT
CSASSGKAFF
>-|TRBJ1-5|TRBV6-6|-
TGTGCCAGCAGTGCCCGTTACGGGCAGCCCCAGCATTTT
CASSARYGQPQHF
>-|TRBJ1-2|TRBV28|-
TGTGCCAGCAGTTTAGCTGGACTCGGTTATGGCTACACCTTC
CASSLAGLGYGYTF
>-|TRBJ2-1|TRBV14|-
TGTGCCAGCAGCCAAGACAGGGGCACACACAATGAGCAGTTCTTC
CASSQDRGTHNEQFF
>-|TRBJ2-7|TRBV25-1|-
TGTGCCAGCAGCCAGACAGACTCCTACGAGCAGTACTTC
CASSQTDSYEQYF
>-|TRBJ1-2|TRBV11-2|TRBD1
TGTGCCAGCAGCCGGGGACAGAGAAACTATGGCTACACCTTC
CASSRGQRNYGYTF
>-|TRBJ1-2|TRBV6-5|-
TGTGCCAGCAGGAAGGCGGCGCAGGGAGGATATGGCTACACCTTC
CASRKAAQGGYGYTF
>-|TRBJ2-5|TRBV18|-
TGTGCCAGCTCAGAGAGTAGGGGAGGAGAGACCCAGTACTTC
CASSESRGGETQYF
>-|TRBJ1-5|TRBV28|-
TGTGCCAGCAGTCCACAAAGCGGGGGGGTAGGTCAGCCCCAGCATTTT
CASSPQSGGVGQPQHF
>-|TRBJ1-4|TRBV12-3/TRBV12-4|TRBD1
TGTGCCAGCAGAGACAGGGCTCATGAAAAACTGTTTTTT
CASRDRAHEKLFF
>-|TRBJ2-7|TRBV7-9|TRBD1
TGTGCCAGCAGCTTAAGGGGGCCGGACGAGCAGTACTTC
CASSLRGPDEQYF
>-|TRBJ2-1|TRBV29-1|-
TGCAGCGTTGAAAGCAGGGGACAGTTCTTC
CSVESRGQFF
>-|TRBJ2-7|TRBV19|TRBD2
TGTGCCAGCGGTAGCGGGGGGGCCTACGAGCAGTACTTC
CASGSGGAYEQYF
>-|TRBJ1-2|TRBV7-2|-
TGTGCCAGCTCCGCTACTGGGGCTTTCTATGGCTACACCTTC
CASSATGAFYGYTF
>-|TRBJ1-5|TRBV21-1|-
TGTGCCAGCAACCGGGGAAGTGGCAATCAGCCCCAGCATTTT
CASNRGSGNQPQHF
>-|TRBJ2-3|TRBV13|TRBD1
TGTGCCAGCAGTTCCCCCCGGACAGGGATGGAAGATACGCAGTATTTT
CASSSPRTGMEDTQYF
>-|TRBJ2-5|TRBV27|TRBD1
TGTGCCAGCAGTTTAGGGGGTCAGGGGGTTGAGACCCAGTACTTC
CASSLGGQGVETQYF
>-|TRBJ1-5|TRBV2|TRBD1
TGTGCCAGCAGTGCCAGGGGGGGCAATCAGCCCCAGCATTTT
CASSARGGNQPQHF
>-|TRBJ1-1|TRBV11-1|-
TGTGCCAGCCAAGGCCTTACCATAGCGAACACTGAAGCTTTCTTT
CASQGLTIANTEAFF
>few|TRBJ1-6|TRBV28|-
TGTGCCAGCAGTTTATCATCCAGGGGATGGAATTCACCCCTCCACTTT
CASSLSSRGWNSPLHF
>-|TRBJ2-7|TRBV3-1/TRBV3-2|-
TGTGCCAGCAGCCAAGGCCGGACACCTCTCGAGCAGTACTTC
CASSQGRTPLEQYF
>-|TRBJ2-5|TRBV21-1|-
TGTGCCAGCAGCAAACTTGCGGGGGGTTCCCAAGAGACCCAGTACTTC
CASSKLAGGSQETQYF
>-|TRBJ1-1|TRBV21-1|-
TGTGCCAGCAGCAAAGGACAGGGCGTAACTGAAGCTTTCTTT
CASSKGQGVTEAFF
>-|TRBJ1-6|TRBV11-2|-
TGTGCCAGCAGCTTTTCTGCTTACAGGGAATCACCCCTCCACTTT
CASSFSAYRESPLHF
>-|TRBJ1-1|TRBV19|-
TGTGCCAGTAGCGTTGATTGGACAGACAACACTGAAGCTTTCTTT
CASSVDWTDNTEAFF
>-|TRBJ2-2|TRBV4-2|-
TGTGCCAGCCGCGAGCAACCGAACACCGGGGAGCTGTTTTTT
CASREQPNTGELFF